A single sample gave rise to the 8 T cell receptor beta chains below, sequenced in a study of blood T cells in healthy people across ages. Together with a sample-barcoded 5' primer, a J-beta primer mix was included in a second PCR lasting roughly 6 to 12 cycles. One entry per CDR3 protein, called by TCRdb with MiXCR from the 5' RACE reads. Found here are 1.4 million or so distinct CDR3 sequences, approximately 43% of them singletons; the top ten hold over 3.5%. Sample: blood. These receptors came from a woman under 30 in good health.

The V and J genes are TRBV29-1 and TRBJ2-1; TRBD1 might be the D (6 bases). From germline, CDR1 is SQVTM and CDR2 ANQGSEA. V was clipped by 2 bases and J by 0 bases, with 11 bases between them. CDR3 length equals 15 residues. This chain's CDR3 is CSVETGQRSYNEQFF. The CDR3 nucleotides read TGCAGCGTTGAAACAGGACAGCGCTCCTACAATGAGCAGTTCTTC.

This chain links TRBV7-9 with TRBJ2-1; D is perhaps TRBD2 (6 bases). The CDR3 consists of 14 residues. Germline V CDR1 and CDR2: SEHNR, FQNEAQ (reference sequence). Trimming cost V 2 bases and J 4 bases, with 9 bases left between them. The CDR3 bases are TGTGCCAGCAGCTTACGGGAGCGTTACAATGAGCAGTTCTTC. Translating it yields CASSLRERYNEQFF.

This clonotype was counted only a few times. The J gene is TRBJ2-7, the V gene TRBV28; 9 bases match TRBD2. CDR1 is MDHEN and CDR2 is SYDVKM in the germline V gene. The CDR3 totals 15 residues. The V segment lost 6 bases and the J segment 0 bases; nucleotides outside the gene matches: 6. The CDR3: CASRLVSGSSYEQYF. The DNA of the CDR3 is TGTGCCAGCAGGCTTGTTAGCGGGAGCTCCTACGAGCAGTACTTC.

Of note for this clonotype: A much bigger clone sits one base away, suggesting this may be a read error. The chain is built from TRBV12-3 or TRBV12-4 and TRBJ1-4, with D perhaps matching TRBD1 (5 bases). The CDR3 is 13 amino acids. V lost 6 bases and J 4 bases, leaving 9 bases between the germline ends. The CDR3 is CASRQEINEKLFF. The CDR3 DNA reads as TGTGCCAGCAGACAGGAGATTAATGAAAAACTGTTTTTT.

This clonotype was observed a few times. The genes are TRBV4-1 and TRBJ2-5; D tentatively fits TRBD1 or TRBD2 (6 bases each). CDR1 and CDR2 (germline): MGHRA, YSYEKL. There are 17 residues in the CDR3. V shed 4 bases and J shed 1 base, with 19 bases lying between them. The CDR3 is CASSLPGDGGPQETQYF. The CDR3 region has the DNA TGCGCCAGCAGCCTCCCCGGGGACGGGGGCCCCCAAGAGACCCAGTACTTC.

The chain carries TRBV7-9 and TRBJ1-1; 9 nucleotides align to TRBD1. The junction had 10 bases not matched to a gene; V was cut back by 4 bases and J by 4 bases. This CDR3 contains 16 residues. The germline gives CDR1 SEHNR, CDR2 FQNEAQ (reference sequence). This CDR3 reads CASSSDGTGSVTEAFF. Here the CDR3 DNA reads TGTGCCAGCAGCTCGGATGGGACAGGGTCGGTCACTGAAGCTTTCTTT.

CDR3 in DNA: TGTGCCAGCGAGAATAGGGGAAGGGACACCGGGGAGCTGTTTTTT. It specifies CASENRGRDTGELFF. The V gene is TRBV6-2 or TRBV6-3, the J gene TRBJ2-2; possibly TRBD1 for D (5 bases). The V end was cut by 8 bases, the J end by 3 bases, with 16 bases between. The CDR3 is 15 residues long. CDR1 and CDR2 (germline): MNHEY, SVGEGT.

This clonotype came up a few times. The chain combines TRBV19 with TRBJ1-1; D not resolved. With 1 base removed from V and 5 bases from J, the gap between germline ends came to 8 bases. This CDR3 is built from 13 residues. CDR1 LNHDA and CDR2 SQIVND come from the germline V gene (reference sequence). Written as DNA, the CDR3 is TGTGCCAGTAGTATAGGGCTGGGGACTGAAGCTTTCTTT. Its translation: CASSIGLGTEAFF.